This T cell receptor beta chain is from a study of blood T cell repertoires in COVID-19. Only in-frame clones appear in the TCRdb table, and some are missing; sequencing was by immunoSEQ multiplex PCR. The sample lists almost 350,000 clones, about nine tenths occurring once. Germline CDR1 SGHDN, CDR2 FVKESK. The CDR3 is 16 amino acids. With 1 base clipped from V and 2 bases from J, the junction kept 5 bases outside the gene matches. Sequencing was done on a sample of PBMCs or T cells enriched from blood (not recorded which). The TCR comes from a woman in her twenties or thirties who had been exposed to COVID-19. The rearrangement joins TRBV14 to TRBJ2-3; TRBD2 matches at 8 bases. The CDR3 DNA is TGTGCCAGCAGCCAAGCGGGAGGGTTCAACACAGATACGCAGTATTTT. Translated, it gives CASSQAGGFNTDTQYF.